This T cell receptor beta chain was captured in a study of blood T cell repertoires in COVID-19. About the study: Samples taken during acute and convalescent COVID-19 were collected in the United States, Italy and Spain. PBMCs, B-cell-depleted T cells, or T cells were the source of the cDNA or gDNA that made up the material.

In the original processing: Nucleated cell counts were estimated from reference gene primer amplification. Sequencing used immunoSEQ multiplex PCR; TCRdb keeps in-frame clones, though not all of them. Clone size and V and J calls were adopted from that table, with D and trimming inferred from the DNA. The sample contains around 170,000 clones, 65% to 90% of which appear only once. V was pared by 3 bases and J by 7 bases, with 13 bases between. Germline CDR1 reads SGHTA; CDR2 reads FQGNSA. This CDR3 has 13 amino acids. The sample comprised peripheral blood. This sequence joins TRBV7-2 and TRBJ2-7; TRBD2 is a possible D gene (6 bases). This TCR was recovered from a human donor in a cohort sampled during active COVID-19. The CDR3 protein is CASSFPPAGEQYF. Written as DNA, the CDR3 is TGTGCCAGCAGCTTTCCGCCGGCGGGGGAGCAGTACTTC.